One sample yielded the 23 T cell receptor beta chains listed below, sequenced in a study of memory CD4+ T cells and cytomegalovirus serostatus. Produced via immunoSEQ multiplex PCR; TCRdb's table is partial and in-frame only. Among roughly 50,000 clones listed, around 76% were seen once. The sort gate was single viable CD3+CD4+CD8-CD45RO+ cells for memory CD4+ T cells. What was sequenced was memory CD4+ T cells from blood. These receptors originate from an adult in good health and CMV-seronegative.

The chain recombines TRBV30 with TRBJ1-4, with TRBD1 as a possible D gene (6 bases). CDR3 length equals 15 residues. Trimming removed 3 bases from V and 8 bases from J, with 19 bases in between. Germline CDR1 GTSNPN, CDR2 SVGIG (reference sequence). The CDR3 here is CAWSRGTPFGEKLFF. CDR3 sequence (DNA): TGTGCCTGGAGCCGGGGGACACCCTTTGGAGAAAAACTGTTTTTT.

This chain connects TRBV19 to TRBJ1-2; D is unclear. This CDR3 comprises 14 residues. V was clipped by 6 bases and J by 1 base, with 12 bases between them. In germline, CDR1 is LNHDA, CDR2 SQIVND (reference sequence). The CDR3 sequence: CASREGGRNYGYTF. DNA for the CDR3: TGTGCCAGTAGAGAAGGAGGGCGTAACTATGGCTACACCTTC.

The chain is built from TRBV7-2 and TRBJ1-5; 8 bases are shared with TRBD1. There are 19 residues in the CDR3. V trimming: 2 bases; J trimming: 5 bases; junction bases outside the gene matches: 17. Germline assignment: CDR1 SGHTA and CDR2 FQGNSA. The CDR3 coding sequence is TGTGCCAGCAGCTTATGGATGCGTACAAGACAGGGGACTCATCAGCCCCAGCATTTT. Protein: CASSLWMRTRQGTHQPQHF.

The chain uses TRBV10-3 and TRBJ2-7; the D gene is possibly TRBD1 (6 bases). Germline V gene lookup returns CDR1 ENHRY and CDR2 SYGVKD. The V and J ends lost 1 base and 0 bases respectively, with 10 bases between them. The CDR3 has 15 residues. CDR3 coding DNA: TGTGCCATCAGTGAGTTCACAGGGTCCTCCTACGAGCAGTACTTC. Translating it yields CAISEFTGSSYEQYF.

This chain connects TRBV29-1 to TRBJ1-1, with 8 bases aligning to TRBD1. The CDR3 sequence is 12 residues long. After removal of 4 bases from V and 4 bases from J, the junction contained 2 bases not matched to a gene. The germline CDR1 and CDR2 sequences are SQVTM and ANQGSEA. CDR3 in amino acids: CSVGQGTTEAFF. CDR3 DNA: TGCAGCGTTGGACAGGGGACCACTGAAGCTTTCTTT.

The chain carries TRBV7-2 and TRBJ2-5; D remains ambiguous. CDR3 length: 11 amino acids. Trimming stripped 2 bases from V and 7 bases from J, with 5 bases between. CDR1 is SGHTA, CDR2 FQGNSA, per germline. CDR3 DNA: TGTGCCAGCAGCTTATACGGGACCCAGTACTTC. Its protein product is CASSLYGTQYF.

The chain links TRBV7-8 to TRBJ2-4, with unresolved D. Trimming stripped 5 bases from V and 0 bases from J, with 17 bases between. CDR1 and CDR2 from the germline V gene are SGHVS and FQNEAQ. The CDR3 extends over 17 amino acids. The CDR3 DNA reads as TGTGCCAGCAGCCCCGACCCCCAGACGATAGCCAAAAACATTCAGTACTTC. It codes for CASSPDPQTIAKNIQYF.

The V gene is TRBV10-3, the J gene TRBJ1-1; D not certain. Germline V gene sequence: CDR1 ENHRY, CDR2 SYGVKD. This CDR3 comprises 15 residues. The V and J ends lost 2 bases and 7 bases respectively, with 17 bases between them. CDR3 bases: TGTGCCATCAGTGAGGACATCCCCGGTGGCATTGAAGCTTTCTTT. Translated, it gives CAISEDIPGGIEAFF.

The CDR3 loop is CARKVLYEQYF. The CDR3 bases are TGTGCCAGGAAGGTCCTCTACGAGCAGTACTTC. V and J are TRBV7-9 and TRBJ2-7; D unclear. Trimming cost V 9 bases and J 3 bases, with 9 bases left between them. Germline CDR1 and CDR2: SEHNR and FQNEAQ (reference sequence). The CDR3 spans 11 residues.

This clone has a single count. The genes are TRBV28 and TRBJ1-2, with D tentatively TRBD1 (5 bases). The V end was cut by 1 base, the J end by 8 bases, with 14 bases between. CDR3 length: 14 amino acids. The germline CDR1 and CDR2 sequences are MDHEN and SYDVKM. CDR3 sequence: CASSLSAGMGGYTF. In nucleotides, the CDR3 is TGTGCCAGCAGTTTATCCGCAGGGATGGGGGGCTACACCTTC.

V usage is TRBV7-9 and J usage is TRBJ2-2; D not resolved. This CDR3 is 17 amino acids long. Germline V gene data show CDR1 as SEHNR and CDR2 as FQNEAQ (reference sequence). Between the trimmed V and J ends, which lost 2 bases and 5 bases, there was a span of 18 bases. The CDR3 reads CASSLTTSQRLTGELFF. The CDR3 region has the DNA TGTGCCAGCAGCTTAACTACTTCACAGAGATTAACCGGGGAGCTGTTTTTT.

The rearrangement uses TRBV9 and TRBJ1-2; TRBD1 is a possible D gene (6 bases). In germline, CDR1 is SGDLS, CDR2 YYNGEE. V dropped 1 base and J dropped 9 bases, with 25 bases sitting between them. This CDR3 spans 17 amino acids. DNA for the CDR3: TGTGCCAGCAGCGTACCCCCTTTTGGGACACAACCTATTAGCTACACCTTC. Protein product: CASSVPPFGTQPISYTF.

This clone was detected a few times. The chain employs TRBV4-3 and TRBJ1-3; no clear D gene. In germline, CDR1 is LGHNA, CDR2 YSLEER. Trimming removed 4 bases at V and 3 bases at J, with 13 bases between. The CDR3 sequence is 15 residues long. The CDR3 protein is CASSRRAFIGNTIYF. In nucleotides, the CDR3 is TGCGCCAGCAGCCGTCGAGCCTTTATTGGAAACACCATATATTTT.

The J gene is TRBJ1-1, the V gene TRBV4-3; TRBD1 aligns across 9 bases. Germline loops: CDR1 LGHNA, CDR2 YSLEER. The CDR3 is made up of 15 amino acids. V trimming: 3 bases; J trimming: 4 bases; junction bases outside the gene matches: 6. This CDR3 reads CASSQPDRGLTEAFF. In nucleotides, the CDR3 is TGCGCCAGCAGCCAGCCGGACAGGGGACTCACTGAAGCTTTCTTT.

J is TRBJ1-4 and V is TRBV5-1; maybe TRBD1 (5 bases). V lost 6 bases and J 5 bases, leaving 14 bases between the germline ends. The CDR3 consists of 14 residues. The germline gives CDR1 SGHRS, CDR2 YFSETQ. CDR3 region: CASTRGTENEKLFF. In nucleotides, the CDR3 is TGCGCCAGCACCCGAGGGACCGAAAATGAAAAACTGTTTTTT.

The chain employs TRBV10-1 and TRBJ2-7, with TRBD2 matching 11 bases. The CDR3 has 19 amino acids. Germline CDR1 reads WNHNN; CDR2 reads SYGVQD (reference sequence). J gave up 2 bases and V 4 bases, and 16 bases lay outside the gene matches. The CDR3 loop reads CASSGQTSGRSGSAYEQYF. The CDR3 nucleotides read TGCGCCAGCAGTGGCCAAACTAGCGGGAGATCGGGAAGCGCCTACGAGCAGTACTTC.

The chain is built from TRBV28 and TRBJ1-2; 9 bases are shared with TRBD1. CDR1 and CDR2 (germline): MDHEN, SYDVKM. The CDR3 runs to 16 residues. After removal of 5 bases from V and 12 bases from J, the junction contained 19 bases not matched to a gene. CDR3 in DNA: TGTGCCAGCAGTCGATACAACAGGGGGCTCCGTTCGGACGACACCTTC. This gives the protein CASSRYNRGLRSDDTF.

The chain recombines TRBV28 with TRBJ1-3; 7 nucleotides line up with TRBD1. The CDR3 totals 15 residues. Germline-derived CDR1 and CDR2 are MDHEN and SYDVKM. Trimming at V came to 3 bases and at J to 3 bases, leaving 5 bases not matched to a gene. DNA for the CDR3: TGTGCCAGCAGTTTCCAGGGGGTCCTTGGAAACACCATATATTTT. Its protein is CASSFQGVLGNTIYF.

V usage is TRBV28 and J usage is TRBJ1-2; D unresolved. The CDR3 is 14 residues long. V was shortened by 6 bases and J by 5 bases, with 16 bases between the two germline ends. The germline V gene encodes CDR1 MDHEN and CDR2 SYDVKM. CDR3 DNA sequence: TGTGCCAGCAGCCCACCTCTCTTAGGGTATGGCTACACCTTC. This encodes CASSPPLLGYGYTF.

The genes are TRBV4-3 and TRBJ1-2; D gene unclear. Germline CDR1 LGHNA, CDR2 YSLEER. Trimming left V 1 base short and J 4 bases short, with 19 bases between. The CDR3 totals 17 residues. The chain's CDR3 is CASSQGDPGAVSYGYTF. The CDR3 DNA sequence: TGCGCCAGCAGCCAAGGGGATCCGGGTGCGGTATCCTATGGCTACACCTTC.

This chain connects TRBV6-6 to TRBJ2-7; no definite D call. Germline assignment: CDR1 MNHNY and CDR2 SVGAGI (reference sequence). This CDR3 is built from 13 residues. Trimming removed 3 bases at V and 7 bases at J, with 13 bases between. The CDR3 DNA follows: TGTGCCAGCAGTTATTTAGGCGACGGGGAGCAGTACTTC. Translating gives CASSYLGDGEQYF.

J is TRBJ1-2 and V is TRBV7-2, with D unclear. Germline-derived CDR1 and CDR2 are SGHTA and FQGNSA. The CDR3 loop spans 14 amino acids. Trimming took 3 bases from V and 1 from J, leaving 9 bases between them. In DNA, the CDR3 is TGTGCCAGCAGCTTTAGTAGGAGTAACTATGGCTACACCTTC. Its protein product is CASSFSRSNYGYTF.

The chain carries TRBV27 and TRBJ1-1, with unresolved D. Germline V gene sequence: CDR1 MNHEY, CDR2 SMNVEV (reference sequence). V gave up 5 bases and J gave up 3 bases, with 10 bases separating them. The CDR3 sequence is 13 residues long. CDR3 amino acids: CASSRMWDTEAFF. The CDR3 DNA sequence: TGTGCCAGCAGTAGAATGTGGGACACTGAAGCTTTCTTT.